The 4 T cell receptor beta chains in this list originate from one sample, sequenced in a study of T-cell memory formation after mild COVID-19. TCRdb analysed the 5' RACE reads with MiXCR anew, one entry per CDR3 protein. The table has approximately 400,000 distinct CDR3 sequences, 18% seen once. The material sequenced was PBMCs or a T cell subset sorted from them (not recorded which). These receptor sequences come from a man between 18 and 29 years old who had mild COVID-19 (a few samples of this study predate the infection). Cell type and time point are not known.

This sequence joins TRBV20-1 and TRBJ1-5; 12 bases map to TRBD1. V was clipped by 6 bases and J by 1 base; unmatched bases: 10. CDR3 size: 17 residues. Germline assignment: CDR1 DFQATT and CDR2 SNEGSKA (reference sequence). This CDR3 is CSAGGQGANGSNQPQHF. In nucleotides, the CDR3 is TGCAGTGCAGGGGGACAGGGGGCCAACGGAAGCAATCAGCCCCAGCATTTT.

In its sample, this clonotype was seen a few times. The chain is built from TRBV6-6 and TRBJ2-7, with a weak D call TRBD1 (5 bases). The CDR3 totals 14 residues. The germline gives CDR1 MNHNY, CDR2 SVGAGI (reference sequence). The germline V and J ends were trimmed by 2 bases and 0 bases, with 8 bases remaining between them. CDR3 bases: TGTGCCAGCAGTTACCCCGACAGCTCCTACGAGCAGTACTTC. Translation: CASSYPDSSYEQYF.

The chain uses TRBV6-5 and TRBJ1-6; D not resolved. CDR3 size: 13 residues. Trimming stripped 4 bases from V and 7 bases from J, with 8 bases between. From germline, CDR1 is MNHEY and CDR2 SVGAGI. CDR3 in DNA: TGTGCCAGCAGTTTAATGAAGAATTCACCCCTCCACTTT. It encodes CASSLMKNSPLHF.

The table lists this clonotype with a few counts. The chain has TRBV4-1 and TRBJ2-3, with D maybe TRBD1 (5 bases). CDR1 is MGHRA and CDR2 is YSYEKL in the germline V gene. Trimming stripped 3 bases from V and 2 bases from J, with 12 bases between. CDR3 length equals 15 residues. DNA for the CDR3: TGCGCCAGCAGCCAGGCGGCAGGGCTCACAGATACGCAGTATTTT. It yields the protein CASSQAAGLTDTQYF.